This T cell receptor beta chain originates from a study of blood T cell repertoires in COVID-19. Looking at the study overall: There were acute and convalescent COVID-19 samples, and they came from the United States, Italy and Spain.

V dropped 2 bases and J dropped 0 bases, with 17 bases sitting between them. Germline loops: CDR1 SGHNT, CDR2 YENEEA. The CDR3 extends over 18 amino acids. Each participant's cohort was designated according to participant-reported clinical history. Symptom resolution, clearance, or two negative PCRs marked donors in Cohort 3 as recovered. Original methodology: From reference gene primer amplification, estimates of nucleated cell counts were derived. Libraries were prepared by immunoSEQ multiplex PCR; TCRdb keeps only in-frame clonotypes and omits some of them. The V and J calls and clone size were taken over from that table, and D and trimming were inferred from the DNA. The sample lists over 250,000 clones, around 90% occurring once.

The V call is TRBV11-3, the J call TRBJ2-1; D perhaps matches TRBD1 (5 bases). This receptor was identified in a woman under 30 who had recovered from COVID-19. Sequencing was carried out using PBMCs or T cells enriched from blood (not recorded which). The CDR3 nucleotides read TGTGCCAGCAGCTTAAGAGCAGGGTTGGGTAGCTCCTACAATGAGCAGTTCTTC. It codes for CASSLRAGLGSSYNEQFF.